This TCR beta chain emerged from a study of beta chain features in type 1 diabetes. The study reverse transcribed the entire isolated RNA, so it sequenced expressed TCRB transcripts. The method was immunoSEQ multiplex PCR; TCRdb's version includes in-frame clones alone and lacks a portion of them. The sample consists of 280,000 or so clones, over 12% of them appearing once. Worth noting for this clone: Its specificity is not known.

The ends lost 6 bases at V and 6 bases at J; junction bases unmatched: 6. The length of the CDR3 is 14 residues. Germline CDR1 and CDR2: MNHEY and SVGAGI. General study findings and limits: Shortening that was moderate but significant affected the TCRB CDR3s of Type 1 diabetes patients in all four CD4+ subsets.

The specimen was naive CD4+ T cells from blood. The chain carries TRBV6-5 and TRBJ2-1, with TRBD2 matching 9 bases. The TCR originated in a man younger than 35 with type 1 diabetes. The CDR3 nucleotides are TGTGCCAGCAGACGCGGGAGGGCCTCCAATGAGCAGTTCTTC. It specifies CASRRGRASNEQFF.